Given below is one T cell receptor beta chain in context. Its antigen is still unknown. Sequencing relied on a cDNA template that was reverse transcribed from extracted RNA. Measured with immunoSEQ multiplex PCR; TCRdb has only the in-frame clones, and not every one. The table records about 180,000 clones, 51% of them present only once. Treatment of the sample: oral pan-JAK inhibitor, 5-10 mg twice daily. Isolation of CD4+ and CD8+ T cells from PBMCs was achieved by sorting. The data originate from a study of CD8+ T cells in alopecia areata. Study results and limitations: Scalp clonality and expanded CD8+ clones among the top 100 were significantly decreased by tofacitinib. Having one nonresponder leaves uncertain how baseline CD8+ expansion relates to response.

Trimming stripped 2 bases from V and 10 bases from J, with 18 bases between. Germline CDR1 is SNHLY and CDR2 is FYNNEI. This CDR3 contains 16 residues. The receptor comes from a human donor with alopecia areata. Here the sequenced sample was CD8+ T cells sorted from blood, taken around week 54, from a patient treated with tofacitinib. The rearrangement links TRBV2 to TRBJ1-6; possibly TRBD1 for D (5 bases). The CDR3 region has the DNA TGTGCCAGCAGTGAACGGGGAGCAGGGCCGGGATCACCCCTCCACTTT. The encoded protein is CASSERGAGPGSPLHF.